What follows is one T cell receptor beta chain and its context. This CDR3 contains 13 residues. The ends were cut back, 5 bases at V and 7 bases at J, with 14 bases in the middle. Per the germline V gene, CDR1 is LGHDT and CDR2 is YNNKEL (reference sequence). The data originate from a study of blood T cell repertoires in COVID-19. Study-level information: T cells, B-cell-depleted T cells, or PBMCs supplied cDNA or gDNA.

Methods used by the authors: Amplifying reference gene primers gave estimates of nucleated cell counts. TCRdb's table, derived via immunoSEQ multiplex PCR, lists solely in-frame clones and lacks some. V, J and clone size derive from that table, while D and trimming were established from the DNA sequence. This table holds 110,000 to 150,000 clones, approximately 85% found once. The TCR was taken from a middle-aged man with acute or convalescent COVID-19. Sequencing was performed on peripheral blood. The V call is TRBV3-1 (or the pseudogene TRBV3-2), the J call TRBJ1-2, with unresolved D. The CDR3 nucleotides are TGTGCCAGCAGCGGCGCGGTAGTTCGTGGCTACACCTTC. Amino acid sequence: CASSGAVVRGYTF.